This T cell receptor (beta chain) emerged from a study of breast tumors, draining lymph nodes, adjacent tissues. Whole-study results and caveats: Tumor TCR diversity was below lymph nodes but above nontumor tissue.

This clonotype was detected a few times. No antigen is known for it. This CDR3 contains 13 residues. Germline values: CDR1 LNHNV, CDR2 YYDKDF (reference sequence). The V gene lost 5 bases and the J gene lost 9 bases, with 17 bases spanning the gap. TCRdb itself ran the multiplex PCR reads through MiXCR, one entry per CDR3 protein. The table shows over 10,000 distinct CDR3 sequences, with around 36% occurring only once. V gene TRBV15 combines with J gene TRBJ2-7, with a possible D match to TRBD2 (6 bases). The sequenced sample was breast tumor tissue. The clonotype was recovered from a female donor with breast cancer. Some clones in this sample may be carry-over from other donors' samples. Here the CDR3 DNA reads TGTGCCACCAGCTCCTTTGGCGGGGAGAGGCAGTACTTC. As protein: CATSSFGGERQYF.